This TCR beta chain was identified during a study of OX40 agonist ivuxolimab in advanced cancers. Measured with immunoSEQ multiplex PCR; TCRdb has only the in-frame clones, and not every one. The sample contains some 51,000 clones, 86% of which appear only once. The sample consisted of CD4+ or CD8+ T cells sorted from blood, taken in a trial of the OX40 agonist ivuxolimab. This TCR derives from an adult with an advanced solid tumor such as melanoma, head and neck, liver or kidney cancer.

CDR3 nucleotide sequence: TGCAGCGAAAAACAGGGTGGCACAGATACGCAGTATTTT. Translation gives CSEKQGGTDTQYF. V usage is TRBV29-1 and J usage is TRBJ2-3, with a weak D call TRBD1 (6 bases). Trimming removed 7 bases at V and 1 base at J, with 12 bases between. This CDR3 spans 13 amino acids. CDR1 and CDR2 (germline): SQVTM, ANQGSEA.